A selection of T cell receptor beta chains follows, all from one sample in a study of identical twins. One entry per CDR3 protein, called by TCRdb with MiXCR from the 5' RACE reads. Here the sample spans some 1,600,000 distinct CDR3 sequences, less than 40% being singletons. Sequences were obtained from cord blood. Receptors were obtained from a newborn girl in good health. The CDR3 runs from the conserved cysteine through the conserved F or W. A D gene is named only where the DNA matches it firmly. The size entry is marked missing in some rows and otherwise reads once, few, many or a size class.

j_gene: TRBJ1-1
v_gene: TRBV6-2/TRBV6-3
d_gene: .
abundance: .
CDR3nt: TGTGCCAGCAGCCTCGACAGGAAGAACACTGAAGCTTTCTTT
CDR3aa: CASSLDRKNTEAFF

j_gene: TRBJ2-7
v_gene: TRBV11-2
d_gene: .
abundance: .
CDR3nt: TGTGCCAGCATCCGGAACTTAGGGGACGGCTCCTACGAGCAGTACTTC
CDR3aa: CASIRNLGDGSYEQYF

j_gene: TRBJ1-2
v_gene: TRBV14
d_gene: .
abundance: .
CDR3nt: TGTGCCAGCAGCCAAGGGGGGCCATTCCTCCATGTCTATGGCTACACCTTC
CDR3aa: CASSQGGPFLHVYGYTF

j_gene: TRBJ1-4
v_gene: TRBV2
d_gene: .
abundance: .
CDR3nt: TGTGCCAGCAGTGGAGAGAGCAGCTCCAAACTGTTTTTT
CDR3aa: CASSGESSSKLFF

j_gene: TRBJ1-1
v_gene: TRBV7-6
d_gene: .
abundance: .
CDR3nt: TGTGCCAGCAGCCCAGGGTGGAAGGACATGAACACTGAAGCTTTCTTT
CDR3aa: CASSPGWKDMNTEAFF

j_gene: TRBJ2-7
v_gene: TRBV6-1
d_gene: .
abundance: many
CDR3nt: TGTGCCAGCAGTGAACGTCTAAGCGGACTCAGCTCCTACGAGCAGTACTTC
CDR3aa: CASSERLSGLSSYEQYF

j_gene: TRBJ2-7
v_gene: TRBV4-1
d_gene: TRBD2
abundance: .
CDR3nt: TGCGCCAGCAGCCAAGTACCAGCGGGAGCCCACGAGCAGTACTTC
CDR3aa: CASSQVPAGAHEQYF

j_gene: TRBJ2-1
v_gene: TRBV10-3
d_gene: TRBD2
abundance: many
CDR3nt: TGTGCCATCAGTGAAGGGTCGCTAGCGGGGAGCGAGCAGTTCTTC
CDR3aa: CAISEGSLAGSEQFF

j_gene: TRBJ1-5
v_gene: TRBV5-1
d_gene: TRBD1
abundance: .
CDR3nt: TGCGCCAGCAGCTTAGGGGGCTATAGCAATCACCCCCAGCATTTT
CDR3aa: CASSLGGYSNHPQHF

j_gene: TRBJ1-2
v_gene: TRBV5-1
d_gene: .
abundance: .
CDR3nt: TGCGCCAGCAACAACGACGGGACGTCTAACTATGGCTACACCTTC
CDR3aa: CASNNDGTSNYGYTF

j_gene: TRBJ2-2
v_gene: TRBV4-2
d_gene: .
abundance: .
CDR3nt: TGTGCCAGCAGCCAAGAAGGACTATCGAACACCGGGGAGCTGTTTTTT
CDR3aa: CASSQEGLSNTGELFF

j_gene: TRBJ1-5
v_gene: TRBV2
d_gene: .
abundance: .
CDR3nt: TGTGCCAGCAGTGAAGCACGGACCGGAGGGAATCAGCCCCAGCATTTT
CDR3aa: CASSEARTGGNQPQHF

j_gene: TRBJ1-1
v_gene: TRBV3-1
d_gene: .
abundance: few
CDR3nt: TGTGCCAGCAGCCCCCGTTGGGGGGGCACTGAAGCTTTCTTT
CDR3aa: CASSPRWGGTEAFF

j_gene: TRBJ1-1
v_gene: TRBV6-6
d_gene: TRBD1
abundance: .
CDR3nt: TGTGTCAGCAGTTTCCTCCGGGACAGGGGGCGCGGGACTGAAGCTTTCTTT
CDR3aa: CVSSFLRDRGRGTEAFF

j_gene: TRBJ2-4
v_gene: TRBV20-1
d_gene: .
abundance: .
CDR3nt: TGCAGTGCTAGGGGGAAAGGGAACATTCAGTACTTC
CDR3aa: CSARGKGNIQYF

j_gene: TRBJ2-3
v_gene: TRBV10-3
d_gene: .
abundance: few
CDR3nt: TGTGCCATCAGTGAAGGGGGTCTTCGAAGCACAGATACGCAGTATTTT
CDR3aa: CAISEGGLRSTDTQYF

j_gene: TRBJ2-7
v_gene: TRBV10-3
d_gene: TRBD1
abundance: few
CDR3nt: TGTGCCATCAGTGAGGCCGGACAGGGGAAGTACGAGCAGTACTTC
CDR3aa: CAISEAGQGKYEQYF

j_gene: TRBJ2-7
v_gene: TRBV14
d_gene: .
abundance: .
CDR3nt: TGTGCCAGCAGCGGGGCAGGGCTCTCCTACGAGCAGTACTTC
CDR3aa: CASSGAGLSYEQYF

j_gene: TRBJ2-7
v_gene: TRBV2
d_gene: .
abundance: few
CDR3nt: TGTGCCAGCAGTGAACTGGGGGGCGAGCAGTACTTC
CDR3aa: CASSELGGEQYF

j_gene: TRBJ1-6
v_gene: TRBV10-3
d_gene: TRBD1
abundance: few
CDR3nt: TGTGCCATCAGTGCCGACAGGGGAAATTCACCCCCCCACTTT
CDR3aa: CAISADRGNSPPHF

j_gene: TRBJ2-1
v_gene: TRBV20-1
d_gene: .
abundance: .
CDR3nt: TGCAGTGCTAGGAAGGCAGTCTCCTACAATGAGCAGTTCTTC
CDR3aa: CSARKAVSYNEQFF

j_gene: TRBJ2-1
v_gene: TRBV2
d_gene: .
abundance: .
CDR3nt: TGTGCCAGCAGTGAGGTGGCAAGCTCCTACAATGAGCAGTTCTTC
CDR3aa: CASSEVASSYNEQFF

j_gene: TRBJ2-1
v_gene: TRBV7-9
d_gene: TRBD2
abundance: few
CDR3nt: TGTGCCAGCAGCTCTCTAGCGGGGGCATACTCCTACAATGAGCAGTTCTTC
CDR3aa: CASSSLAGAYSYNEQFF

j_gene: TRBJ2-7
v_gene: TRBV6-5
d_gene: TRBD2
abundance: .
CDR3nt: TGTGCCAGCAGTCGACAAGCGGGAGCTTACGAGCAGTACTTC
CDR3aa: CASSRQAGAYEQYF

j_gene: TRBJ1-2
v_gene: TRBV12-3/TRBV12-4
d_gene: .
abundance: .
CDR3nt: TGTGCCAGCAGTTTAGGATCACAGGGATATGGCTACACCTTC
CDR3aa: CASSLGSQGYGYTF

j_gene: TRBJ2-3
v_gene: TRBV15
d_gene: .
abundance: many
CDR3nt: TGTGCCACCAGCAGAGATTGGGGTAGCGAGGATGGCACAGATACGCAGTATTTT
CDR3aa: CATSRDWGSEDGTDTQYF

j_gene: TRBJ2-3
v_gene: TRBV6-5
d_gene: TRBD1
abundance: .
CDR3nt: TGTGCCAGCAGTTACGATCGGGACAGGGCCAATTCAGATACGCAGTATTTT
CDR3aa: CASSYDRDRANSDTQYF

j_gene: TRBJ2-5
v_gene: TRBV27
d_gene: TRBD1
abundance: .
CDR3nt: TGTGCCAGCAGTTTTGGGACAGGGAGGCTCCAAGAGACCCAGTACTTC
CDR3aa: CASSFGTGRLQETQYF

j_gene: TRBJ2-4
v_gene: TRBV7-2
d_gene: TRBD2
abundance: few
CDR3nt: TGTGCCAGCAGCCCCGTAGGACTAGTTATTAGAGCCAAAAACATTCAGTACTTC
CDR3aa: CASSPVGLVIRAKNIQYF

j_gene: TRBJ1-2
v_gene: TRBV6-6
d_gene: TRBD1
abundance: .
CDR3nt: TGTGCCAGCAGTTACCAGGGACAGGGCCCATCGCACTATGGCTACACCTTC
CDR3aa: CASSYQGQGPSHYGYTF

j_gene: TRBJ2-7
v_gene: TRBV28
d_gene: TRBD2
abundance: .
CDR3nt: TGTGCCAGCAGTTTACGGGGCGGGAGTAGGCACGAGCAGTACTTC
CDR3aa: CASSLRGGSRHEQYF

j_gene: TRBJ2-1
v_gene: TRBV25-1
d_gene: TRBD2
abundance: .
CDR3nt: TGTGCCAGCAGTTTTTTAGCGGGAGACGACTACAATGAGCAGTTCTTC
CDR3aa: CASSFLAGDDYNEQFF

j_gene: TRBJ1-1
v_gene: TRBV7-9
d_gene: .
abundance: once
CDR3nt: TGTGCCAGCAGCTTATATGTATCGGCAGGGTGGAACCTGAACACTGAAGCTTTCTTT
CDR3aa: CASSLYVSAGWNLNTEAFF

j_gene: TRBJ1-5
v_gene: TRBV10-3
d_gene: .
abundance: few
CDR3nt: TGTGCCATCAGTGAGGTTAAATGGAGTCAGCCCCAGCATTTT
CDR3aa: CAISEVKWSQPQHF

j_gene: TRBJ2-7
v_gene: TRBV28
d_gene: .
abundance: .
CDR3nt: TGTGCCAGCAGCCCGTCCTGGACAGCAGCCTACGAGCAGTACTTC
CDR3aa: CASSPSWTAAYEQYF

j_gene: TRBJ1-3
v_gene: TRBV20-1
d_gene: TRBD1
abundance: .
CDR3nt: TGCAGTGCTAGAGGCCGGGACAGGGGGTCTGGAAACACCATATATTTT
CDR3aa: CSARGRDRGSGNTIYF

j_gene: TRBJ2-7
v_gene: TRBV6-2/TRBV6-3
d_gene: TRBD1
abundance: .
CDR3nt: TGTGCCAGCAGTCGACAGGGGGGCAACGAGCAGTACTTC
CDR3aa: CASSRQGGNEQYF

j_gene: TRBJ1-1
v_gene: TRBV10-3
d_gene: TRBD1
abundance: .
CDR3nt: TGTGCCATCAGCCCTGGACAGGGGGAGGGGGCGAACACTGAAGCTTTCTTT
CDR3aa: CAISPGQGEGANTEAFF

j_gene: TRBJ2-3
v_gene: TRBV20-1
d_gene: .
abundance: .
CDR3nt: TGCAGTGCTACCCTCCTGCTAGCTACCGCAGGGGCAGATACGCAGTATTTT
CDR3aa: CSATLLLATAGADTQYF

j_gene: TRBJ2-3
v_gene: TRBV20-1
d_gene: .
abundance: .
CDR3nt: TGCAGTGCCTTGGACAACACAGATACGCAGTATTTT
CDR3aa: CSALDNTDTQYF

j_gene: TRBJ2-3
v_gene: TRBV6-1
d_gene: TRBD2
abundance: .
CDR3nt: TGTGCCGGGCGGACTAGCGAGAGGGCGGGAGATACGCAGTATTTT
CDR3aa: CAGRTSERAGDTQYF

j_gene: TRBJ1-1
v_gene: TRBV29-1
d_gene: TRBD1
abundance: .
CDR3nt: TGCAGCGCGGTGGGACAGCGGAACACTGAAGCTTTCTTT
CDR3aa: CSAVGQRNTEAFF

j_gene: TRBJ1-2
v_gene: TRBV4-2
d_gene: .
abundance: many
CDR3nt: TGTGCCAGCAGCCACACTACAGGGTATGGCTACACCTTC
CDR3aa: CASSHTTGYGYTF